These 21 T cell receptor beta chains share one sample of origin, sequenced in a study of cytomegalovirus exposure and HLA in healthy donors. The method was immunoSEQ multiplex PCR; TCRdb's version includes in-frame clones alone and lacks a portion of them. The sample yields about 160,000 clones, approximately 96% seen once. Sequencing was done on a sample of PBMCs. Receptor source: a woman aged 18 to 35 in good health and CMV-seronegative.

The chain is built from TRBV9 and TRBJ1-1, with D possibly TRBD1 on 5 matching bases. The CDR3 sequence is 13 residues long. The germline CDR1 and CDR2 sequences are SGDLS and YYNGEE. The ends were cut back, 1 base at V and 10 bases at J, with 14 bases in the middle. This chain's CDR3 is CASSVSSGRAAFF. CDR3 DNA: TGTGCCAGCAGCGTATCGAGTGGCAGGGCAGCTTTCTTT.

J is TRBJ2-7 and V is TRBV6-6; D is possibly TRBD1 (6 bases). This CDR3 is built from 12 residues. The V and J ends lost 5 bases and 4 bases respectively, with 9 bases between them. The germline V gene encodes CDR1 MNHNY and CDR2 SVGAGI (reference sequence). CDR3 bases: TGTGCCAGCAGTACCCAGGGGTACGAGCAGTACTTC. It is translated as CASSTQGYEQYF.

The rearrangement links TRBV5-6 to TRBJ1-2, with TRBD1 matching 8 bases. The length of the CDR3 is 14 residues. The germline V gene encodes CDR1 SGHDT and CDR2 YYEEEE. The V segment lost 2 bases and the J segment 4 bases; nucleotides outside the gene matches: 4. The CDR3 region has the DNA TGTGCCAGCAGCTTTAGACAGGGGAGCTATGGCTACACCTTC. It specifies CASSFRQGSYGYTF.

The chain links TRBV4-1 to TRBJ2-7; weak D call: TRBD1 (7 bases). Germline V gene lookup returns CDR1 MGHRA and CDR2 YSYEKL. The V end was cut by 3 bases, the J end by 4 bases, with 16 bases between. CDR3 size: 15 residues. The chain's CDR3 is CASSQGGAGGYEQYF. CDR3 bases: TGCGCCAGCAGCCAGGGTGGGGCAGGGGGGTACGAGCAGTACTTC.

The V gene is TRBV6-4, the J gene TRBJ1-6, with 7 bases matching TRBD1. V was pared by 2 bases and J by 7 bases, with 5 bases of the junction left unmatched. The CDR3 length is 15 residues. The germline V gene has CDR1 MRHNA and CDR2 SNTAGT. The CDR3 DNA follows: TGTGCCAGCAGTGACCAGGGACAGCCGAATTCACCCCTCCACTTT. This sequence encodes CASSDQGQPNSPLHF.

The rearrangement uses TRBV6-4 and TRBJ2-1; the D is unclear. V was pared by 0 bases and J by 5 bases, with 5 bases between. The germline gives CDR1 MRHNA, CDR2 SNTAGT. This CDR3 region has 13 residues. The CDR3 DNA is TGTGCCAGCAGTGACTCCTTAAACAATGAGCAGTTCTTC. Its translation is CASSDSLNNEQFF.

The chain recombines TRBV9 with TRBJ2-7; D ambiguous. The length of the CDR3 is 13 residues. CDR1 and CDR2 from the germline V gene are SGDLS and YYNGEE. With 4 bases removed from V and 4 bases from J, the gap between germline ends came to 12 bases. The CDR3 DNA reads as TGTGCCAGCAGCTCACAGCCTACGTACGAGCAGTACTTC. Amino acids: CASSSQPTYEQYF.

The rearrangement links TRBV7-9 to TRBJ1-1, with 8 bases that match TRBD1. This CDR3 region has 15 residues. After removal of 6 bases from V and 3 bases from J, the junction contained 9 bases not matched to a gene. The germline V gene has CDR1 SEHNR and CDR2 FQNEAQ (reference sequence). The CDR3: CASRKTGERDTEAFF. The CDR3 DNA reads TGTGCCAGCAGGAAGACAGGGGAAAGGGACACTGAAGCTTTCTTT. The whole variable domain, filled in from reference TRBV7-9 and TRBJ1-1, reads DTGVSQNPRHKITKRGQNVTFRCDPISEHNRLYWYRQTLGQGPEFLTYFQNEAQLEKSRLLSDRFSAERPKGSFSTLEIQRTEQGDSAMYLCASRKTGERDTEAFFGQGTRLTVV.

The chain couples TRBV6-6 to TRBJ2-3, with TRBD1 identical over 10 bases. The V and J ends lost 6 bases and 5 bases, in that order; junction bases with no gene match: 5. CDR1 and CDR2 (germline): MNHNY, SVGAGI (reference sequence). CDR3 length: 14 amino acids. For the CDR3, the DNA is TGTGCCAGCAGAAAGACAGGGGGCCTAGATACGCAGTATTTT. Protein product: CASRKTGGLDTQYF.

This chain joins TRBV5-4 and TRBJ2-7; 7 bases are shared with TRBD1. The germline V gene encodes CDR1 SGHNT and CDR2 YYREEE (reference sequence). The CDR3 spans 15 residues. Trimming cost V 0 bases and J 0 bases; bases outside gene matches: 3. CDR3 nucleotides: TGTGCCAGCAGCTTGGTCGGGACAGACTCCTACGAGCAGTACTTC. Its translation: CASSLVGTDSYEQYF.

This chain links TRBV7-6 with TRBJ1-1, with 8 bases that match TRBD1. The CDR3 is 13 amino acids. Germline trimming cut 5 bases from V and 4 bases from J; bases unmatched to any gene: 3. Germline V gives CDR1 SGHVS, CDR2 FNYEAQ. The CDR3 region has the DNA TGTGCCAGCAGCCTAACAGGGGGCACTGAAGCTTTCTTT. Translating it yields CASSLTGGTEAFF.

The chain has TRBV7-8 and TRBJ2-1; 8 positions match TRBD1. CDR1 is SGHVS, CDR2 FQNEAQ, per germline. J gave up 6 bases and V 1 base, and 8 bases lay outside the gene matches. The CDR3 extends over 16 amino acids. The CDR3 DNA reads TGTGCCAGCAGCTTAGAAGTGACAGGGGTACTCAATGAGCAGTTCTTC. This encodes CASSLEVTGVLNEQFF.

V gene TRBV4-3 combines with J gene TRBJ2-1; D gene uncertain. The CDR3 loop spans 16 amino acids. CDR1 and CDR2 (germline): LGHNA, YSLEER. Between the trimmed V and J ends, which lost 0 bases and 2 bases, there was a span of 11 bases. The CDR3 region is CASSQDWMAAYNEQFF. In nucleotides, the CDR3 is TGCGCCAGCAGCCAAGATTGGATGGCGGCCTACAATGAGCAGTTCTTC.

V is TRBV19 and J is TRBJ1-2; a possible D gene is TRBD1 (5 bases). Germline V gene data show CDR1 as LNHDA and CDR2 as SQIVND (reference sequence). The CDR3 is 15 residues long. Trimming took off 6 bases at V and 2 bases at J, with 16 bases between the two ends. The CDR3: CASSMPGRANYGYTF. DNA of the CDR3: TGTGCCAGTAGCATGCCAGGGAGGGCAAACTATGGCTACACCTTC.

This clone appeared once. This chain joins TRBV5-4 and TRBJ2-1; 10 positions match TRBD1. The CDR3 totals 16 residues. The V gene end was trimmed by 0 bases and the J gene end by 9 bases; junction bases not matched to a gene: 9. In germline, CDR1 is SGHNT, CDR2 YYREEE (reference sequence). As DNA, the CDR3 is TGTGCCAGCAGCTTGGCCTTGAGGACAGGGGGAGGTGAGCAGTTCTTC. This codes for CASSLALRTGGGEQFF.

The CDR3, as DNA: TGTGCCAGTAGTATACGTGGGACACCTCCCGATTACGAGCAGTACTTC. As protein: CASSIRGTPPDYEQYF. The chain uses TRBV19 and TRBJ2-7, with a weak D call TRBD1 (6 bases). Trimming pared 2 bases from V and 4 bases from J, leaving 18 bases between. Germline CDR1 is LNHDA and CDR2 is SQIVND (reference sequence). The CDR3 loop spans 16 amino acids.

The V and J genes are TRBV30 and TRBJ1-3, with D maybe TRBD1 (6 bases). This CDR3 has 14 amino acids. In germline, CDR1 is GTSNPN, CDR2 SVGIG (reference sequence). Trimming stripped 5 bases from V and 0 bases from J, with 11 bases between. CDR3 bases: TGTGCCTGGTGTACAGGGCTCTCTGGAAACACCATATATTTT. Translating it yields CAWCTGLSGNTIYF.

The V call is TRBV7-2, the J call TRBJ1-2; D call uncertain. Germline CDR1 SGHTA, CDR2 FQGNSA. V was clipped by 6 bases and J by 4 bases, with 15 bases between them. The CDR3 covers 14 residues. The CDR3 DNA reads as TGTGCCAGCAGTCCAGATAGGAGCAGCTATGGCTACACCTTC. Translation gives CASSPDRSSYGYTF.

The genes are TRBV19 and TRBJ2-7; a weak D match, TRBD1 (5 bases). Trimming pared 3 bases from V and 0 bases from J, leaving 12 bases between. Looked up from germline, CDR1 is LNHDA and CDR2 is SQIVND (reference sequence). The CDR3 runs 15 residues. DNA for the CDR3: TGTGCCAGTAGTATTAAGGGGATTAACTCCTACGAGCAGTACTTC. It translates to CASSIKGINSYEQYF.

Comments on this clone: Sequence at one end of the junction differs from germline and may be a read error. V is TRBV7-7 and J is TRBJ2-5; D might be TRBD2 (5 bases). Germline V CDR1 and CDR2: SSHAT, FNYEAQ (reference sequence). The CDR3 is made up of 14 amino acids. CDR3 DNA sequence: TGTGCTAGCAGCCGGGGAATTCTTCAAGAGACCCAGTACTTC. It translates to CASSRGILQETQYF.

The J gene is TRBJ2-7, the V gene TRBV5-1, with unresolved D. Germline loops: CDR1 SGHRS, CDR2 YFSETQ. This CDR3 region has 15 residues. Trimming cost V 0 bases and J 0 bases, with 10 bases left between them. The CDR3 DNA follows: TGCGCCAGCAGCTTGGTAGAGGCCGGCTCCTACGAGCAGTACTTC. This encodes CASSLVEAGSYEQYF.